One T cell receptor (beta chain) is described in this entry. This clone is a singleton in its sample. The clone's antigen remains unknown. One base away there is no much larger clone; base qualities are not given. These data belong to a study of radiation and T cells in renal cell carcinoma (TCRdb year 2020). In terms of the full investigation: Samples were obtained from a clinical trial, in which 15 Gy stereotactic body radiation therapy was delivered to primary renal cell carcinomas and nephrectomy was performed 4 weeks later. In total, 50 to 60 samples underwent TCR beta sequencing: some 26 tumors plus 27 peripheral blood samples. A total of 4,016,671 unique CDR3 nucleotide sequences, encoding around 2.7 million unique CDR3 amino acid sequences, were found across all 50 or so samples. Broad study findings and their caveats: Dynamics of the blood repertoire were not tracked past 4 weeks after treatment. In blood, the top tumor clonotypes increased between baseline and 2 weeks post-radiation and then shrank by 4 weeks, which suggests that tumor-resident clones expanded only transiently. The single-armed trial design could not address effects of radiation dose or scheduling on the TCR repertoire. Because no pretreatment tumor biopsies were available, whether clonotypes were present in the tumor at baseline could not be determined.

For CDR1 and CDR2, the germline V gene (reference sequence) lists GTSNPN and SVGIG. The CDR3 sequence holds 12 residues, the cysteine and phenylalanine included. The kept DNA is CDR3 alone, 36 bases in frame from the first base. V lost 5 bases and J lost 4 bases, and the count of bases not matched to a germline gene is 3. In the paper's terms, the time point label means: blood 2 weeks post-SBRT. Read against the paper, the sample's treatment or condition label means: 15 Gy SBRT to primary tumor, nephrectomy 4 weeks later. To follow tumor-enriched clonotypes, peripheral blood was collected serially from radiation-treated patients at baseline and again at 2 weeks and 4 weeks after SBRT. Every patient had renal cell carcinoma of clear cell pathology. The QIAamp DNA Blood Mini Kit (Qiagen) was used to prepare genomic DNA for TCR sequencing. Samples were included in the analyses only if all quality control checks were passed.

TCR beta libraries were generated from genomic DNA with the immunoSEQ kit, following the manufacturer's recommendations. For library preparation, a first multiplex PCR was performed with proprietary primers, followed by a second PCR in which unique barcodes were added, and bead cleanups were performed after each round. Each sample batch included a kit-provided positive control reaction and a negative control reaction. The final libraries were assessed on an Agilent 4200 TapeStation D1000 ScreenTape, pooled by volume, and quantified by qPCR. An Illumina NextSeq500 fitted with a MidOutput 150-cycle cartridge performed the sequencing, running 156 Read1 cycles and 15 Index1 cycles with the kit's custom primers. The pooled library was loaded at around 1.1 pM with an approximately 18% PhiX control spike-in. The study's processing was this. The vendor-processed data were analyzed in R, and a clonotype was defined as all T cells that share the same CDR3 nucleotide sequence. For clone abundance analyses, frequencies were normalized to the 10,000 most abundant clones per sample. Public T cell clones, which averaged fewer than five per sample, were removed prior to analysis. Tumor-enriched clonotypes and baseline blood-enriched clonotypes were defined as those with an abundance difference of at least 32-fold between compartments. A beta-binomial differential abundance model was used to identify clonotypes that expanded or contracted between blood time points. Similarity between tumor and blood repertoires was quantified using the Baroni-Urbani and Buser coefficient, and groups were compared with two-tailed Wilcoxon tests in R. The table was pulled from immuneACCESS by TCRdb, which kept in-frame rearrangements only. Such tables lose some clones; where checked, under half of the loss comes from unresolved V genes, and the rest has no known cause. That table gives V, J and clone size, and the DNA gave D and trimming. This sample has about 150,000 clones in its table, and approximately 88% of those were observed once. Approximately 13% of the sample rests with the top ten.

The rearrangement joined TRBV30 to TRBJ1-1, and TRBD1 aligns with 8 junction nucleotides. This TCR came from a woman between 50 and 59 years old with renal cell carcinoma. The material sequenced was blood, taken from a patient whose treatment included radiotherapy and nephrectomy. The sequenced DNA: TGTGCCTGGGGACAGGGACCCACTGAAGCTTTCTTT. This is translated as CAWGQGPTEAFF.